These 22 T cell receptor beta chains share one sample of origin, sequenced in a study of cytomegalovirus exposure and HLA in healthy donors. Primers for the PCR totalled 60 Vbeta and 13 Jbeta. The table came from immunoSEQ multiplex PCR; TCRdb's copy has only in-frame clones and leaves some out. This sample yields about 130,000 clones, of which roughly 69% are seen a single time; around 2.6% belongs to the top ten. Sequenced sample: PBMCs. The origin of the receptors is a human donor in good health.

The rearrangement uses TRBV5-8 and TRBJ2-1; no firm D call. There are 16 residues in the CDR3. The ends were cut back, 5 bases at V and 0 bases at J, with 15 bases in the middle. CDR1 and CDR2 (germline): SGHTS, YDEGEE. As DNA, the CDR3 is TGTGCCAGCAGACCTATTCCATCCCTCTCCTACAATGAGCAGTTCTTC. Its translation is CASRPIPSLSYNEQFF.

This clone was counted only a few times. This chain links TRBV19 with TRBJ2-1; 9 positions agree with TRBD1. The trim removed 9 bases at V and 4 bases at J, leaving 7 bases unmatched. CDR1 and CDR2 (germline): LNHDA, SQIVND (reference sequence). The CDR3 contains 14 residues. The CDR3 region is CASNRDRAYNEQFF. The CDR3 DNA is TGTGCCAGCAACCGGGACAGGGCATACAATGAGCAGTTCTTC.

This clone was found once. The chain is built from TRBV6-5 and TRBJ1-2, with no clear D. In germline, CDR1 is MNHEY, CDR2 SVGAGI. The V end was cut by 0 bases, the J end by 2 bases, with 10 bases between. The CDR3 length is 15 residues. The chain's CDR3 is CASSYSYGANYGYTF. For the CDR3, the DNA is TGTGCCAGCAGTTACTCGTACGGAGCGAACTATGGCTACACCTTC.

The chain couples TRBV5-1 to TRBJ2-2, with 8 bases lining up with TRBD2. The V and J ends lost 7 bases and 7 bases, in that order; junction bases with no gene match: 12. The germline V gene has CDR1 SGHRS and CDR2 YFSETQ. This CDR3 has 15 residues. The CDR3 here is CASDLTGTRNGELFF. CDR3 sequence (DNA): TGCGCCAGCGACCTAACCGGGACTAGGAACGGGGAGCTGTTTTTT.

This sequence joins TRBV27 and TRBJ1-2; perhaps TRBD1 as D (5 bases). Trimming shortened V by 6 bases and J by 6 bases, and 17 bases separated the two germline ends. The CDR3 covers 14 residues. Per the germline V gene, CDR1 is MNHEY and CDR2 is SMNVEV (reference sequence). CDR3 coding DNA: TGTGCCAGCAGCCCCAGGGTCCGATCCGATGGCTACACCTTC. It is translated as CASSPRVRSDGYTF.

This chain links TRBV30 with TRBJ1-2; D is unresolved. Germline CDR1 is GTSNPN and CDR2 is SVGIG (reference sequence). The CDR3 runs to 10 residues. V shed 7 bases and J shed 7 bases, with 10 bases lying between them. CDR3 bases: TGTGCCTCCCACTTCGTTGGCTACACCTTC. It encodes CASHFVGYTF.

This sequence joins TRBV5-6 and TRBJ1-1, with D maybe TRBD1 (5 bases). Trimming took off 2 bases at V and 2 bases at J, with 16 bases between the two ends. CDR3 length equals 16 residues. Germline assignment: CDR1 SGHDT and CDR2 YYEEEE. Written as DNA, the CDR3 is TGTGCCAGCAGCTTCGACATGGGGGGAATAAACACTGAAGCTTTCTTT. Its translation is CASSFDMGGINTEAFF.

The V and J genes are TRBV21-1 and TRBJ2-6; TRBD2 reflects the table's D call only, with no check against the DNA. TRBV21-1 is listed as a pseudogene. This CDR3 comprises 14 residues. The CDR3 loop is CASSSGVGANVLTF. For the CDR3, the DNA is TGTGCCAGCAGCAGCGGAGTGGGGGCCAACGTCCTGACTTTC.

The chain couples TRBV19 to TRBJ1-5, with D maybe TRBD1 (5 bases). Trimming took off 2 bases at V and 0 bases at J, with 8 bases between the two ends. This CDR3 is 15 amino acids long. Looked up from germline, CDR1 is LNHDA and CDR2 is SQIVND (reference sequence). In nucleotides, the CDR3 is TGTGCCAGTAGTATACAGGGCAGTAGCAATCAGCCCCAGCATTTT. Translating gives CASSIQGSSNQPQHF.

The genes are TRBV5-4 and TRBJ1-2, with 7 bases aligning to TRBD1. The ends lost 1 base at V and 2 bases at J; junction bases unmatched: 8. Germline-derived CDR1 and CDR2 are SGHNT and YYREEE (reference sequence). This CDR3 comprises 16 residues. CDR3 nucleotide sequence: TGTGCCAGCAGCTTGCCGAACAGGGGCCAAAACTATGGCTACACCTTC. Its protein is CASSLPNRGQNYGYTF.

This chain connects TRBV13 to TRBJ2-5; possibly TRBD2 for D (5 bases). The better agreement between TRBJ2-7 and the DNA end casts doubt on the J call. Germline assignment: CDR1 PRHDT and CDR2 FYEKMQ (reference sequence). The CDR3 sequence is 13 residues long. For the CDR3, the DNA is TGTGCCAGCAAAACCTCCGGGGTCTACGAGCAGTACTTC. Protein product: CASKTSGVYEQYF.

V gene TRBV5-4 combines with J gene TRBJ2-7; unclear D gene. This CDR3 has 14 residues. V was pared by 0 bases and J by 0 bases, with 7 bases between. CDR1 SGHNT and CDR2 YYREEE come from the germline V gene (reference sequence). CDR3 in DNA: TGTGCCAGCAGCTTGGAAACGAGCTCCTACGAGCAGTACTTC. Its translation: CASSLETSSYEQYF.

The chain combines TRBV7-2 with TRBJ2-3; D possibly corresponds to TRBD2 (6 bases). In germline, CDR1 is SGHTA, CDR2 FQGNSA. Trimming took 5 bases from V and 7 from J, leaving 13 bases between them. This CDR3 comprises 13 residues. DNA for the CDR3: TGTGCCAGCAGCCCCAGACTAGAGAATACGCAGTATTTT. This translates into CASSPRLENTQYF.

V and J are TRBV28 and TRBJ2-7, with 8 nucleotides matching TRBD2. Germline assignment: CDR1 MDHEN and CDR2 SYDVKM. Trimming removed 8 bases from V and 3 bases from J; junction bases left unmatched: 12. The CDR3 is made up of 15 amino acids. The DNA for the CDR3 is TGTGCCAGCTCGTCCCCGGGGGGGGTCAGCTACGAGCAGTACTTC. Amino acid sequence: CASSSPGGVSYEQYF.

The rearrangement uses TRBV18 and TRBJ1-1, with 12 bases lining up with TRBD1. Germline V gene data show CDR1 as KGHSH and CDR2 as LQKENI. V trimming: 2 bases; J trimming: 3 bases; junction bases outside the gene matches: 10. The CDR3 consists of 18 residues. The CDR3 spells CASSPKGQGAGVDTEAFF. The CDR3 DNA is TGTGCCAGCTCACCAAAGGGACAGGGGGCGGGAGTGGACACTGAAGCTTTCTTT.

The chain joins TRBV5-3 to TRBJ2-3; tentative D call: TRBD2 (5 bases). TRBV5-3 is given ORF status, its function remaining uncertain. The V end was cut by 4 bases, the J end by 6 bases, with 24 bases between. The CDR3 has 17 residues. The CDR3 loop reads CARSPSPEGASGDTQYF. The CDR3 DNA is TGTGCCAGAAGCCCTAGCCCCGAGGGAGCCTCGGGGGATACGCAGTATTTT.

The J gene is TRBJ2-2, the V gene TRBV9; 7 positions match TRBD2. After removal of 3 bases from V and 7 bases from J, the junction contained 6 bases not matched to a gene. The CDR3 has 14 amino acids. Germline CDR1 reads SGDLS; CDR2 reads YYNGEE. The CDR3 coding sequence is TGTGCCAGCAGCGCAGTGGCGGGGGACGGGGAGCTGTTTTTT. It translates to CASSAVAGDGELFF.

This clone was counted only a few times. The V gene is TRBV18, the J gene TRBJ2-7, with 11 bases matching TRBD1. Germline V gives CDR1 KGHSH, CDR2 LQKENI. V lost 0 bases to trimming and J lost 5 bases; unmatched junction nucleotides: 3. CDR3 size: 15 residues. The CDR3 nucleotides read TGTGCCAGCTCACCACCGGGACAGGGGGGCCACGAGCAGTACTTC. The encoded protein is CASSPPGQGGHEQYF.

V is TRBV28 and J is TRBJ1-1; D possibly corresponds to TRBD1 (5 bases). The CDR3 has 14 residues. Trimming removed 6 bases at V and 3 bases at J, with 14 bases between. Per the germline V gene, CDR1 is MDHEN and CDR2 is SYDVKM. Written as DNA, the CDR3 is TGTGCCAGCAGCAGTCAGGGATACCACACTGAAGCTTTCTTT. Translated, it gives CASSSQGYHTEAFF.

This clone has more than one count but fewer than ten. This chain uses TRBV30 with TRBJ1-1; D unresolved. Between the trimmed V and J ends, which lost 7 bases and 1 base, there was a span of 10 bases. CDR1 is GTSNPN and CDR2 is SVGIG in the germline V gene (reference sequence). The CDR3 loop spans 12 amino acids. In DNA, the CDR3 is TGTGCCTCCGCCTCAGGGAACACTGAAGCTTTCTTT. Amino acids: CASASGNTEAFF.

The genes are TRBV2 and TRBJ1-6; TRBD1 might be the D (5 bases). In germline, CDR1 is SNHLY, CDR2 FYNNEI. Trimming removed 4 bases at V and 0 bases at J, with 7 bases between. This CDR3 has 15 amino acids. The CDR3 DNA reads as TGTGCCAGCAGTGCGGGGGGCTCCTATAATTCACCCCTCCACTTT. This translates into CASSAGGSYNSPLHF.

This chain uses TRBV19 with TRBJ1-1, with 10 nucleotides matching TRBD1. Germline-derived CDR1 and CDR2 are LNHDA and SQIVND (reference sequence). V lost 0 bases to trimming and J lost 11 bases; unmatched junction nucleotides: 3. CDR3 length: 13 amino acids. CDR3 in DNA: TGTGCCAGTAGTATAGAGGACAGGGGGAAGGCTTTCTTT. Protein product: CASSIEDRGKAFF.